Listed below are T cell receptor beta chains from one sample, sequenced in a study of T-cell reconstitution after alpha-beta-depleted transplantation in children. One entry per CDR3 protein, called by TCRdb with MiXCR from the PCR reads. In the table there are roughly 100,000 distinct CDR3 sequences, roughly 8.3% of which are singletons. This sample comprised PBMCs from the stem cell graft donor, obtained from the stem cell graft. The receptors derive from a human donor who donated a stem cell graft to a child with congenital amegakaryocytic thrombocytopenia. Both conserved end residues are part of each CDR3. D genes are given only for firm matches. Expanded clones are given a class, and other clones once, few, many or no size at all.

>NA|TRBJ2-7|TRBV5-1|many
CASMRYSPYEQYF
TGCGCCAGCATGAGATATTCACCCTACGAGCAGTACTTC
>NA|TRBJ2-2|TRBV30|few
CAWTDQNTGELFF
TGTGCCTGGACAGACCAGAACACCGGGGAGCTGTTTTTT
>TRBD1|TRBJ2-5|TRBV13|many
CASSRLTGEVETQYF
TGTGCCAGCAGCCGTTTGACAGGGGAGGTCGAGACCCAGTACTTC
>TRBD2|TRBJ2-3|TRBV20-1|many
CSGGKGTDTQYF
TGCAGCGGGGGGAAGGGCACAGATACGCAGTATTTT
>NA|TRBJ2-7|TRBV5-6|once
CASSLGHRFYEQYF
TGTGCCAGCAGCCTTGGGCACAGGTTCTACGAGCAGTACTTC
>NA|TRBJ1-1|TRBV11-2|many
CASSPWGQNTEAFF
TGTGCCAGCAGCCCCTGGGGCCAGAACACTGAAGCTTTCTTT
>NA|TRBJ2-7|TRBV11-1|many
CASSLAQAASYEQYF
TGTGCCAGCAGCTTAGCGCAGGCAGCCTCCTACGAGCAGTACTTC
>NA|TRBJ1-2|TRBV7-6|many
CASSFSGPFNYGYTF
TGTGCCAGCAGCTTTAGTGGACCCTTTAACTATGGCTACACCTTC
>TRBD2|TRBJ2-2|TRBV6-5|many
CASSSPSGNTGELFF
TGTGCCAGCAGTTCTCCTAGCGGGAACACCGGGGAGCTGTTTTTT
>NA|TRBJ1-6|TRBV9|many
CASSVRPTGLHSPLHF
TGTGCCAGCAGCGTCAGACCCACAGGGTTGCATTCACCCCTCCACTTT
>NA|TRBJ1-4|TRBV30|many
CAWKRSLPNEKLFF
TGTGCCTGGAAAAGGAGCCTTCCTAATGAAAAACTGTTTTTT
>NA|TRBJ1-5|TRBV18|many
CASSPRAGGRGDQPQHF
TGTGCCAGCTCACCACGGGCGGGGGGCAGGGGTGATCAGCCCCAGCATTTT
>NA|TRBJ1-1|TRBV5-1|many
CASSLGPHTEAFF
TGCGCCAGCAGCTTGGGGCCTCACACTGAAGCTTTCTTT
>TRBD2|TRBJ2-7|TRBV28|many
CASSLWAGGPYEQYF
TGTGCCAGCAGTTTATGGGCGGGAGGGCCTTACGAGCAGTACTTC
>TRBD1|TRBJ1-6|TRBV3-1|many
CASSQSQGGSLVF
TGTGCCAGCAGCCAATCCCAGGGGGGTAGTTTAGTATTC
>NA|TRBJ2-1|TRBV9|many
CASSVEGLGNNEQFF
TGTGCCAGCAGCGTAGAAGGACTGGGGAACAATGAGCAGTTCTTC
>NA|TRBJ2-1|TRBV11-1|NA
CASSIRTEQFF
TGTGCCAGCAGCATTAGGACCGAGCAGTTCTTC
>NA|TRBJ2-7|TRBV12-3/TRBV12-4|many
CASSFGYEQYF
TGTGCCAGCAGTTTTGGGTACGAGCAGTACTTC
>TRBD2|TRBJ2-1|TRBV3-1|many
CASSQRSGRASEQFF
TGTGCCAGCAGCCAGAGAAGCGGGAGGGCCTCTGAGCAGTTCTTC
>NA|TRBJ2-2|TRBV11-1|many
CASSLTPGLTGELFF
TGTGCCAGCAGCTTAACACCAGGTCTCACCGGGGAGCTGTTTTTT
>NA|TRBJ2-3|TRBV20-1|many
CSATNLRGNVDTQYF
TGCAGTGCTACTAATTTAAGAGGCAATGTAGATACGCAGTATTTT
>TRBD1|TRBJ1-1|TRBV5-6|many
CASSLDPGGTEAFF
TGTGCCAGCAGCTTGGATCCAGGGGGCACTGAAGCTTTCTTT
>NA|TRBJ2-7|TRBV28|once
CASTLPGAYEQYF
TGTGCCAGCACCCTTCCGGGGGCCTACGAGCAGTACTTC
>NA|TRBJ2-3|TRBV27|many
CASRRGTPDTQYF
TGTGCCAGCAGACGTGGCACTCCTGATACGCAGTATTTT
>NA|TRBJ2-3|TRBV10-3|many
CALRRGPDTDTQYF
TGTGCCTTACGACGGGGGCCAGACACAGATACGCAGTATTTT
>NA|TRBJ2-5|TRBV20-1|many
CSASRVRETQYF
TGCAGTGCTAGTAGGGTCCGAGAGACCCAGTACTTC
>NA|TRBJ2-2|TRBV7-2|NA
CASSLQIQRGGELFF
TGTGCCAGCAGCTTACAGATTCAGAGGGGCGGGGAGCTGTTTTTT
>NA|TRBJ2-2|TRBV4-1|many
CASRVAGQGGTGELFF
TGCGCCAGCAGGGTAGCGGGACAGGGCGGCACCGGGGAGCTGTTTTTT
>NA|TRBJ2-1|TRBV20-1|many
CSARGRDLDRQFF
TGCAGTGCTAGAGGTAGGGACCTGGATCGGCAGTTCTTC
>NA|TRBJ1-1|TRBV5-1|NA
CASSSGPGSSEAFF
TGCGCCAGCAGCTCCGGGCCCGGCAGCTCTGAAGCTTTCTTT
>NA|TRBJ1-1|TRBV12-3/TRBV12-4|many
CASTEPDTEAFF
TGTGCCAGCACCGAGCCGGACACTGAAGCTTTCTTT
>NA|TRBJ2-1|TRBV20-1|many
CSAPKRTVKGEQFF
TGCAGTGCTCCTAAGAGGACTGTTAAGGGGGAGCAGTTCTTC
>TRBD2|TRBJ2-5|TRBV5-1|many
CASSAGLAGAQETQYF
TGCGCCAGCAGCGCCGGACTAGCGGGGGCCCAGGAGACCCAGTACTTC
>NA|TRBJ2-3|TRBV20-1|few
CSALLPAGHTDTQYF
TGCAGTGCTCTACTTCCTGCTGGGCACACAGATACGCAGTATTTT
>NA|TRBJ2-3|TRBV20-1|many
CSAPSRDFADTQYF
TGCAGTGCTCCGTCCCGGGACTTCGCGGATACGCAGTATTTT
>TRBD1|TRBJ2-2|TRBV29-1|many
CSVAKQGANTGELFF
TGCAGCGTCGCTAAACAGGGGGCGAACACCGGGGAGCTGTTTTTT
>TRBD1|TRBJ1-3|TRBV5-1|NA
CASSSTGAGNTIYF
TGCGCCAGCAGCTCGACAGGGGCCGGAAACACCATATATTTT
>TRBD1|TRBJ1-4|TRBV9|few
CASSSDRDSNEKLFF
TGTGCCAGCAGCAGTGACAGGGATAGCAATGAAAAACTGTTTTTT
>TRBD2|TRBJ2-2|TRBV12-3/TRBV12-4|many
CASSPGTSGGTGELFF
TGTGCCAGCAGTCCGGGGACTAGCGGGGGGACCGGGGAGCTGTTTTTT
>NA|TRBJ1-1|TRBV12-3/TRBV12-4|many
CASSARTEVNTEAFF
TGTGCCAGCAGTGCCCGGACAGAAGTGAACACTGAAGCTTTCTTT
>TRBD2|TRBJ2-7|TRBV13|few
CASSLSREGHYEQYF
TGTGCCAGCAGCTTATCACGGGAGGGTCACTACGAGCAGTACTTC
>NA|TRBJ2-2|TRBV7-2|many
CASSPLPGTGELFF
TGTGCCAGCAGCCCCCTCCCGGGCACCGGGGAGCTGTTTTTT
>NA|TRBJ1-1|TRBV10-3|many
CATIEPPNTEAFF
TGTGCCACCATAGAACCGCCTAACACTGAAGCTTTCTTT
>NA|TRBJ2-7|TRBV28|many
CASSLSVRSSSYEQYF
TGTGCCAGCAGTTTGAGTGTACGTTCGAGCTCCTACGAGCAGTACTTC
>NA|TRBJ1-1|TRBV18|many
CASSGSGATNTEAFF
TGTGCCAGCTCAGGATCGGGGGCTACGAACACTGAAGCTTTCTTT
>TRBD1|TRBJ2-4|TRBV6-5|many
CASSYSSGTGTSNIQYF
TGTGCCAGCAGTTACTCGAGCGGGACAGGGACGTCGAACATTCAGTACTTC
>NA|TRBJ1-1|TRBV9|many
CASSVGGRNTEAFF
TGTGCCAGCAGCGTAGGGGGCAGGAACACTGAAGCTTTCTTT
>NA|TRBJ1-6|TRBV4-1|NA
CASSQDPLGGNSPLHF
TGCGCCAGCAGCCAAGATCCTCTCGGGGGGAATTCACCCCTCCACTTT
>NA|TRBJ1-2|TRBV7-2|many
CASSPAGNFNYGYTF
TGTGCCAGCAGCCCAGCCGGGAACTTTAACTATGGCTACACCTTC
>TRBD1|TRBJ2-7|TRBV18|few
CASSSTGADYEQYF
TGTGCCAGCTCATCGACAGGGGCTGACTACGAGCAGTACTTC